This TCR beta chain came from a study of blood T cell repertoires in COVID-19. On the study more broadly: The United States, Italy and Spain were the sources of the acute and convalescent COVID-19 samples.

In the study's own analysis: Researchers report that nucleated cell counts were estimated from reference gene primer amplification. Method: immunoSEQ multiplex PCR; TCRdb's copy keeps in-frame clones and lacks some. V, J and clone size are those of that table, while D and trimming were read from the DNA. The sample gives over 85,000 clones, around 88% of which show up once; less than 8.5% is in the top ten. This clone came up a few times. Trimming pared 1 base from V and 1 base from J, leaving 11 bases between. This CDR3 has 15 amino acids. Germline CDR1 is SGHRS and CDR2 is YFSETQ. This chain connects TRBV5-1 to TRBJ1-1; D uncertain. The TCR originated in a man aged 60-69 years with acute or convalescent COVID-19. What was sequenced was peripheral blood. The CDR3: CASSLLVAGNTEAFF. The CDR3 nucleotides read TGCGCCAGCAGCTTGTTGGTTGCAGGGAACACTGAAGCTTTCTTT.